This is a list of T cell receptor beta chains from one sample in a study of blood T cell repertoires in COVID-19. Libraries were prepared by immunoSEQ multiplex PCR; TCRdb keeps only in-frame clonotypes and omits some of them. The repertoire holds some 150,000 clones, with approximately 86% as singletons. The sequenced sample was peripheral blood. These receptors were taken from a man between 65 and 85 years old with acute or convalescent COVID-19. Both conserved end residues are part of each CDR3. The order of the fields is J gene, V gene, CDR3 length, clone size, D gene, CDR3 protein, CDR3 DNA. A D gene is named only where the DNA matches it firmly. The size entry is marked missing in some rows and otherwise reads once, few, many or a size class.

J gene: TRBJ2-1
V gene: TRBV6-5
CDR3 length: 13
clone size: NA
D gene: NA
CDR3 protein: CASRTRGYNEQFF
CDR3 DNA: TGTGCCAGCAGGACTAGGGGATACAATGAGCAGTTCTTC

J gene: TRBJ2-5
V gene: TRBV24-1
CDR3 length: 14
clone size: NA
D gene: NA
CDR3 protein: CATSAGVYQETQYF
CDR3 DNA: TGTGCCACTTCCGCCGGGGTGTACCAAGAGACCCAGTACTTC

J gene: TRBJ1-2
V gene: TRBV28
CDR3 length: 16
clone size: NA
D gene: NA
CDR3 protein: CASSLWQGGDANGYTF
CDR3 DNA: TGTGCCAGCAGTTTATGGCAGGGAGGGGATGCGAATGGCTACACCTTC

J gene: TRBJ2-5
V gene: TRBV18
CDR3 length: 14
clone size: NA
D gene: NA
CDR3 protein: CASSPFEPRETQYF
CDR3 DNA: TGTGCCAGCTCACCATTCGAACCCCGGGAGACCCAGTACTTC

J gene: TRBJ1-1
V gene: TRBV7-3
CDR3 length: 14
clone size: NA
D gene: TRBD1
CDR3 protein: CASSIDRGNTEAFF
CDR3 DNA: TGTGCCAGCAGCATCGACAGGGGAAACACTGAAGCTTTCTTT

J gene: TRBJ2-7
V gene: TRBV18
CDR3 length: 15
clone size: NA
D gene: TRBD1
CDR3 protein: CASSPSGQGFYEQYF
CDR3 DNA: TGTGCCAGCTCACCCTCTGGACAGGGGTTCTACGAGCAGTACTTC

J gene: TRBJ1-6
V gene: TRBV2
CDR3 length: 15
clone size: NA
D gene: NA
CDR3 protein: CASSEMGGVNSPLHF
CDR3 DNA: TGTGCCAGCAGTGAAATGGGAGGGGTTAATTCACCCCTCCACTTT

J gene: TRBJ2-1
V gene: TRBV28
CDR3 length: 12
clone size: NA
D gene: TRBD2
CDR3 protein: CAGSSGENEQFF
CDR3 DNA: TGTGCCGGCTCTAGCGGGGAGAATGAGCAGTTCTTC

J gene: TRBJ2-3
V gene: TRBV2
CDR3 length: 15
clone size: NA
D gene: NA
CDR3 protein: CASQMTVYSTDTQYF
CDR3 DNA: TGTGCCAGCCAAATGACTGTTTATAGCACAGATACGCAGTATTTT

J gene: TRBJ2-5
V gene: TRBV7-2
CDR3 length: 15
clone size: NA
D gene: NA
CDR3 protein: CASSVVGGGGETQYF
CDR3 DNA: TGTGCCAGCAGCGTCGTGGGGGGGGGCGGAGAGACCCAGTACTTC

J gene: TRBJ1-5
V gene: TRBV4-3
CDR3 length: 13
clone size: NA
D gene: NA
CDR3 protein: CASSQDLNQPQHF
CDR3 DNA: TGCGCCAGCAGCCAAGACCTCAATCAGCCCCAGCATTTT

J gene: TRBJ1-3
V gene: TRBV11-2
CDR3 length: 19
clone size: NA
D gene: NA
CDR3 protein: CASSLDGATGPSSGNTIYF
CDR3 DNA: TGTGCCAGCAGCTTAGATGGGGCGACAGGACCTAGCTCTGGAAACACCATATATTTT

J gene: TRBJ2-3
V gene: TRBV2
CDR3 length: 15
clone size: once
D gene: TRBD2
CDR3 protein: CASSARGGPTDTQYF
CDR3 DNA: TGTGCCAGCAGTGCACGGGGGGGGCCCACAGATACGCAGTATTTT

J gene: TRBJ2-2
V gene: TRBV14
CDR3 length: 14
clone size: few
D gene: NA
CDR3 protein: CASSRHRNTGELFF
CDR3 DNA: TGTGCCAGCAGTCGACACCGGAACACCGGGGAGCTGTTTTTT

J gene: TRBJ2-2
V gene: TRBV11-3
CDR3 length: 15
clone size: once
D gene: NA
CDR3 protein: CASSFGEMNTGELFF
CDR3 DNA: TGTGCCAGCAGCTTCGGTGAAATGAACACCGGGGAGCTGTTTTTT

J gene: TRBJ2-5
V gene: TRBV18
CDR3 length: 17
clone size: once
D gene: NA
CDR3 protein: CASSPPRGAGTLETQYF
CDR3 DNA: TGTGCCAGCTCACCTCCTCGAGGGGCGGGGACGTTAGAGACCCAGTACTTC

J gene: TRBJ2-3
V gene: TRBV6-5
CDR3 length: 13
clone size: few
D gene: TRBD1
CDR3 protein: CASSWTGRDTQYF
CDR3 DNA: TGTGCCAGCAGTTGGACAGGTCGTGATACGCAGTATTTT

J gene: TRBJ1-2
V gene: TRBV28
CDR3 length: 13
clone size: NA
D gene: NA
CDR3 protein: CASSLQGRGGYTF
CDR3 DNA: TGTGCCAGCAGTTTGCAGGGGAGGGGTGGCTACACCTTC

J gene: TRBJ2-5
V gene: TRBV7-3
CDR3 length: 13
clone size: once
D gene: NA
CDR3 protein: CASSSGQLETQYF
CDR3 DNA: TGTGCCAGCAGCTCCGGACAGTTGGAGACCCAGTACTTC

J gene: TRBJ2-2
V gene: TRBV6-5
CDR3 length: 15
clone size: NA
D gene: TRBD2
CDR3 protein: CASTTSGWNTGELFF
CDR3 DNA: TGTGCCAGCACCACTAGCGGGTGGAACACCGGGGAGCTGTTTTTT

J gene: TRBJ2-7
V gene: TRBV21-1
CDR3 length: 15
clone size: NA
D gene: NA
CDR3 protein: CASSKVGGPNYEQYF
CDR3 DNA: TGTGCCAGCAGCAAAGTGGGAGGCCCTAACTACGAGCAGTACTTC

J gene: TRBJ1-5
V gene: TRBV19
CDR3 length: 15
clone size: NA
D gene: NA
CDR3 protein: CASRDVSGFNQPQHF
CDR3 DNA: TGTGCCAGTCGAGATGTATCAGGTTTTAATCAGCCCCAGCATTTT

J gene: TRBJ1-1
V gene: TRBV6-5
CDR3 length: 14
clone size: NA
D gene: TRBD1
CDR3 protein: CASSGTGFYTEAFF
CDR3 DNA: TGTGCCAGCAGCGGGACAGGGTTTTACACTGAAGCTTTCTTT

J gene: TRBJ1-2
V gene: TRBV30
CDR3 length: 15
clone size: NA
D gene: NA
CDR3 protein: CAWSVLSTGKYGYTF
CDR3 DNA: TGTGCCTGGAGTGTACTAAGCACAGGGAAGTATGGCTACACCTTC

J gene: TRBJ1-1
V gene: TRBV19
CDR3 length: 15
clone size: NA
D gene: TRBD1
CDR3 protein: CASTPRGRGSTEAFF
CDR3 DNA: TGTGCCAGTACCCCCAGGGGGCGAGGGAGCACTGAAGCTTTCTTT

J gene: TRBJ2-1
V gene: TRBV9
CDR3 length: 14
clone size: once
D gene: NA
CDR3 protein: CASSAVDFYNEQFF
CDR3 DNA: TGTGCCAGCAGCGCGGTGGACTTCTACAATGAGCAGTTCTTC

J gene: TRBJ1-6
V gene: TRBV11-2
CDR3 length: 12
clone size: NA
D gene: NA
CDR3 protein: CASSPDPRALHF
CDR3 DNA: TGTGCCAGCAGCCCAGACCCGCGGGCCCTCCACTTT

J gene: TRBJ2-1
V gene: TRBV15
CDR3 length: 14
clone size: NA
D gene: TRBD1
CDR3 protein: CATTRQGALGEQFF
CDR3 DNA: TGTGCCACCACTCGACAGGGGGCGTTGGGTGAGCAGTTCTTC

J gene: TRBJ1-3
V gene: TRBV9
CDR3 length: 14
clone size: once
D gene: TRBD1
CDR3 protein: CASSIGTGPGTIYF
CDR3 DNA: TGTGCCAGCAGCATCGGGACAGGGCCGGGCACCATATATTTT

J gene: TRBJ2-1
V gene: TRBV7-9
CDR3 length: 15
clone size: NA
D gene: TRBD2
CDR3 protein: CASSGAGGNYNEQFF
CDR3 DNA: TGTGCCAGCAGCGGAGCGGGGGGGAACTACAATGAGCAGTTCTTC

J gene: TRBJ2-2
V gene: TRBV4-1
CDR3 length: 13
clone size: NA
D gene: NA
CDR3 protein: CASSLVGARELFF
CDR3 DNA: TGCGCCAGCAGCCTCGTGGGAGCCAGGGAGCTGTTTTTT

J gene: TRBJ2-7
V gene: TRBV11-2
CDR3 length: 14
clone size: NA
D gene: NA
CDR3 protein: CASSLIGTSYEQYF
CDR3 DNA: TGTGCCAGCAGCCTCATTGGGACTTCCTACGAGCAGTACTTC

J gene: TRBJ2-7
V gene: TRBV5-8
CDR3 length: 17
clone size: NA
D gene: NA
CDR3 protein: CASSEIYIRVGTYEQYF
CDR3 DNA: TGTGCCAGCAGCGAGATATACATTCGGGTTGGAACCTACGAGCAGTACTTC

J gene: TRBJ2-7
V gene: TRBV9
CDR3 length: 14
clone size: NA
D gene: NA
CDR3 protein: CASSVGQRFVEQYF
CDR3 DNA: TGTGCCAGCAGCGTAGGACAACGATTCGTAGAGCAGTACTTC

J gene: TRBJ2-6
V gene: TRBV6-6
CDR3 length: 17
clone size: NA
D gene: TRBD2
CDR3 protein: CASSRTSGTSGANVLTF
CDR3 DNA: TGTGCCAGCAGTCGGACTAGCGGGACCTCTGGGGCCAACGTCCTGACTTTC

J gene: TRBJ2-7
V gene: TRBV5-1
CDR3 length: 15
clone size: NA
D gene: TRBD1
CDR3 protein: CASSSGDRVSYEQYF
CDR3 DNA: TGCGCCAGCAGCTCGGGGGACAGGGTCTCCTACGAGCAGTACTTC

J gene: TRBJ1-1
V gene: TRBV27
CDR3 length: 14
clone size: once
D gene: NA
CDR3 protein: CASSLGGGYTEAFF
CDR3 DNA: TGTGCCAGCAGTTTAGGCGGGGGCTACACTGAAGCTTTCTTT

J gene: TRBJ1-4
V gene: TRBV12-3/TRBV12-4
CDR3 length: 13
clone size: NA
D gene: TRBD1
CDR3 protein: CASSLDRGRELFF
CDR3 DNA: TGTGCCAGCAGTTTAGACAGGGGGCGGGAACTGTTTTTT

J gene: TRBJ1-4
V gene: TRBV4-1
CDR3 length: 16
clone size: NA
D gene: NA
CDR3 protein: CASSVQWMGAGEKLFF
CDR3 DNA: TGCGCCAGCAGCGTCCAATGGATGGGGGCGGGTGAAAAACTGTTTTTT

J gene: TRBJ1-1
V gene: TRBV6-1
CDR3 length: 13
clone size: NA
D gene: NA
CDR3 protein: CASSEMTITEAFF
CDR3 DNA: TGTGCCAGCAGTGAAATGACTATAACTGAAGCTTTCTTT

J gene: TRBJ2-2
V gene: TRBV5-1
CDR3 length: 15
clone size: NA
D gene: NA
CDR3 protein: CASSSSTIYTGELFF
CDR3 DNA: TGCGCCAGCAGCTCCTCGACAATTTACACCGGGGAGCTGTTTTTT

J gene: TRBJ2-3
V gene: TRBV9
CDR3 length: 16
clone size: NA
D gene: TRBD1
CDR3 protein: CASSVAGQGRSDTQYF
CDR3 DNA: TGTGCCAGCAGCGTAGCGGGACAGGGGAGGTCAGATACGCAGTATTTT

J gene: TRBJ1-5
V gene: TRBV2
CDR3 length: 12
clone size: NA
D gene: NA
CDR3 protein: CASNDRYQPQHF
CDR3 DNA: TGTGCCAGCAACGACAGATATCAGCCCCAGCATTTT

J gene: TRBJ1-4
V gene: TRBV29-1
CDR3 length: 15
clone size: NA
D gene: TRBD1
CDR3 protein: CSARQGVTTNEKLFF
CDR3 DNA: TGCAGCGCTCGACAGGGCGTTACAACTAATGAAAAACTGTTTTTT

J gene: TRBJ2-7
V gene: TRBV2
CDR3 length: 14
clone size: once
D gene: TRBD1
CDR3 protein: CASDTRQGAYEQYF
CDR3 DNA: TGTGCCAGCGATACCCGACAGGGGGCCTACGAGCAGTACTTC

J gene: TRBJ2-1
V gene: TRBV7-6
CDR3 length: 15
clone size: NA
D gene: TRBD1
CDR3 protein: CASSQGQGIYNEQFF
CDR3 DNA: TGTGCCAGCAGTCAAGGACAGGGTATTTACAATGAGCAGTTCTTC

J gene: TRBJ1-3
V gene: TRBV7-8
CDR3 length: 15
clone size: NA
D gene: NA
CDR3 protein: CASSPTGWAGNTIYF
CDR3 DNA: TGTGCCAGCAGCCCAACAGGTTGGGCTGGAAACACCATATATTTT

J gene: TRBJ1-2
V gene: TRBV5-1
CDR3 length: 14
clone size: NA
D gene: NA
CDR3 protein: CATNEGFVEGGYTF
CDR3 DNA: TGCGCCACGAATGAAGGGTTTGTGGAGGGAGGCTACACCTTC

J gene: TRBJ1-6
V gene: TRBV3-1/TRBV3-2
CDR3 length: 16
clone size: NA
D gene: NA
CDR3 protein: CASSQGHSSYNSPLHF
CDR3 DNA: TGTGCCAGCAGCCAAGGGCACAGCTCCTATAATTCACCCCTCCACTTT

J gene: TRBJ1-1
V gene: TRBV10-3
CDR3 length: 13
clone size: once
D gene: NA
CDR3 protein: CAISGGTHTEAFF
CDR3 DNA: TGTGCCATCAGTGGCGGGACCCACACTGAAGCTTTCTTT

J gene: TRBJ1-6
V gene: TRBV4-3
CDR3 length: 18
clone size: NA
D gene: NA
CDR3 protein: CASSHVLGAGGPNSPLHF
CDR3 DNA: TGCGCCAGCAGCCACGTCTTGGGGGCTGGGGGACCTAATTCACCCCTCCACTTT